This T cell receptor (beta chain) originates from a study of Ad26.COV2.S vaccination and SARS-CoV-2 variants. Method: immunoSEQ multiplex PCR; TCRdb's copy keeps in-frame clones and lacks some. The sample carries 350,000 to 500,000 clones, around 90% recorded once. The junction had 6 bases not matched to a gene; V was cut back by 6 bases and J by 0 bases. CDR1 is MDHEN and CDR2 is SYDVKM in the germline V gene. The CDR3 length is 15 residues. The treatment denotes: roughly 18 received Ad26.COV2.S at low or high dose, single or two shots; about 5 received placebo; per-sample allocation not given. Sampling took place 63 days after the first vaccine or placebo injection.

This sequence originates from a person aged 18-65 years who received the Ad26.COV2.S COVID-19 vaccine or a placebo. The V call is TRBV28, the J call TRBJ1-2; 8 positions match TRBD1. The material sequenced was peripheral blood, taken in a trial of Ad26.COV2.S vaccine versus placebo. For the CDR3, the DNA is TGTGCCAGCAGATTCGGACAGGGAACTAACTATGGCTACACCTTC. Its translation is CASRFGQGTNYGYTF.